This T cell receptor (beta chain) was sequenced in a study of blood T cell repertoires in COVID-19. Overall study: Spain, Italy and the United States supplied samples that represented acute and convalescent COVID-19. In each case, the material was cDNA or gDNA derived from T cells, B-cell-depleted T cells, or PBMCs.

Here immunoSEQ multiplex PCR was the method, and the copy in TCRdb shows in-frame clones only, minus some. The profile covers about 240,000 clones, with 80% to 90% appearing a single time and around 3.3% taken by the ten largest. Participant reports of clinical history set cohort assignment. Exposed participants came across a COVID-19 case within 2 weeks before study entry. Germline CDR1 is SGHTA and CDR2 is FQGNSA. Trimming removed 5 bases from V and 5 bases from J; junction bases left unmatched: 2. The CDR3 spans 13 residues. The V gene is TRBV7-2, the J gene TRBJ2-7, with TRBD1 identical over 11 bases. This receptor was taken from a woman between 40 and 50 years old who had been exposed to COVID-19. The specimen was PBMCs or T cells enriched from blood (not recorded which). The CDR3 region is CASSRDRGDEQYF. The DNA of the CDR3 is TGTGCCAGCAGCCGGGACAGGGGGGACGAGCAGTACTTC.